A single sample is the source of the 20 T cell receptor beta chains below, sequenced in a study of blood T cells in healthy people across ages. Primers used in a second PCR of roughly 6 to 12 cycles were a sample-barcoded 5' primer and a J-beta primer mix. TCRdb processed the 5' RACE reads anew with MiXCR; each CDR3 protein has one entry. The data hold roughly 800,000 distinct CDR3 sequences, with just under 25% observed a single time. This same sample was also taken into another study, of T cells of mothers and their children.

The sequenced sample was blood. The receptors here all came from a boy younger than 18 in good health.

This CDR3 is CASSESVNPTNEKLFF. The CDR3 coding sequence is TGTGCCAGCAGTGAATCGGTGAACCCAACTAATGAAAAACTGTTTTTT. The V and J genes are TRBV6-1 and TRBJ1-4; the D is unclear. V was pared by 2 bases and J by 0 bases, with 10 bases between. This CDR3 is 16 amino acids long. The germline V gene has CDR1 MNHNS and CDR2 SASEGT.

The chain is built from TRBV5-1 and TRBJ2-5; TRBD1 aligns across 7 bases. The length of the CDR3 is 14 residues. In germline, CDR1 is SGHRS, CDR2 YFSETQ. The V segment lost 3 bases and the J segment 3 bases; nucleotides outside the gene matches: 5. CDR3 sequence: CASSYAGTEETQYF. The CDR3 DNA follows: TGCGCCAGCAGCTACGCCGGGACAGAAGAGACCCAGTACTTC.

This chain links TRBV20-1 with TRBJ2-3; 10 positions match TRBD2. CDR1 and CDR2 from the germline V gene are DFQATT and SNEGSKA (reference sequence). There are 17 residues in the CDR3. Trimming removed 1 base from V and 1 base from J; junction bases left unmatched: 8. CDR3 in amino acids: CSARVILAGFGTDTQYF. The CDR3 DNA is TGCAGTGCTAGAGTAATACTAGCGGGATTCGGCACAGATACGCAGTATTTT.

The rearrangement uses TRBV12-3 or TRBV12-4 and TRBJ2-1, with a weak D call TRBD1 (7 bases). The CDR3 extends over 15 amino acids. The V gene lost 6 bases and the J gene lost 9 bases, with 21 bases spanning the gap. For the CDR3, the DNA is TGTGCCAGCAGATCCACAGGGGAGGTTATGCGTGAGCAGTTCTTC. Residues: CASRSTGEVMREQFF.

This clonotype was recorded a few times. The chain links TRBV4-1 to TRBJ2-7, with D possibly matching TRBD2 (5 bases). The CDR3 is made up of 12 amino acids. The V end lost 3 bases, the J end lost 3 bases, and 6 bases lay between the germline ends. Looked up from germline, CDR1 is MGHRA and CDR2 is YSYEKL. CDR3 sequence (DNA): TGCGCCAGCAGCCATAGCGACTACGAGCAGTACTTC. It translates to CASSHSDYEQYF.

This clonotype appeared a few times. The gene calls are TRBV6-2 or TRBV6-3 and TRBJ1-5, with a tentative D call TRBD1 (6 bases). Trimming shortened V by 6 bases and J by 2 bases, and 14 bases separated the two germline ends. From germline, CDR1 is MNHEY and CDR2 SVGEGT. The CDR3 consists of 15 residues. In DNA, the CDR3 is TGTGCCAGCAGCGACCCGGGGGGCGGCAATCAGCCCCAGCATTTT. It yields the protein CASSDPGGGNQPQHF.

Remarks on this clonotype: An end of the junction does not agree with germline; a read error may underlie this. The rearrangement joins TRBV27 to TRBJ2-1, with D possibly matching TRBD1 (6 bases). CDR1 and CDR2 from the germline V gene are MNHEY and SMNVEV (reference sequence). The CDR3 totals 15 residues. The CDR3 DNA reads TGTACCAGCAGTCGCCGAGGGGGCTCCTACAATGAGCAGTTCTTC. The encoded protein is CTSSRRGGSYNEQFF.

This clonotype was picked up a small number of times. The V and J genes are TRBV6-2 or TRBV6-3 and TRBJ2-5; possibly TRBD1 for D (5 bases). The J call may be mistaken, given a closer DNA end match to TRBJ2-7. CDR1 and CDR2 from the germline V gene are MNHEY and SVGEGT. CDR3 size: 14 residues. The CDR3 loop is CASSYSDSTYEQYF. CDR3 nucleotides: TGTGCCAGCAGTTACTCCGACAGTACCTACGAGCAGTACTTC.

This clonotype was observed a handful of times. This chain connects TRBV11-2 to TRBJ2-1, with D unresolved. Gene TRBJ2-5 matches the end of the DNA better, so the J call may be wrong. The CDR3 contains 13 residues. Germline V gene sequence: CDR1 SGHAT, CDR2 FQNNGV. The CDR3 region is CASSGGTEETQYF. CDR3 sequence (DNA): TGTGCCAGCAGCGGTGGCACGGAGGAGACCCAGTACTTC.

This clonotype was detected a few times. The rearrangement links TRBV9 to TRBJ2-1; D gene ambiguous. The V gene lost 0 bases and the J gene lost 4 bases, with 14 bases spanning the gap. Germline assignment: CDR1 SGDLS and CDR2 YYNGEE. The CDR3 extends over 16 amino acids. The CDR3 here is CASSVEGFSSYNEQFF. The CDR3 region has the DNA TGTGCCAGCAGCGTAGAAGGGTTCAGCTCATACAATGAGCAGTTCTTC.

The chain uses TRBV11-3 and TRBJ2-5; D may be TRBD1 or TRBD2 (5 bases each). The J call may not be correct, given that the DNA end is closer to TRBJ2-1. Germline V lookup: CDR1 SGHNT, CDR2 YENEEA. The CDR3 runs to 13 residues. The CDR3 region is CASSRDGNNEQFF. CDR3 in DNA: TGTGCCAGCAGCCGGGACGGCAACAATGAGCAGTTCTTC.

The rearrangement links TRBV29-1 to TRBJ2-6; 7 positions match TRBD1. Germline-derived CDR1 and CDR2 are SQVTM and ANQGSEA. J gave up 2 bases and V 6 bases, and 1 base lay outside the gene matches. There are 13 residues in the CDR3. The CDR3, as DNA: TGCAGCGTCGGGACAGCTGGGGCCAACGTCCTGACTTTC. Protein product: CSVGTAGANVLTF.

The rearrangement uses TRBV27 and TRBJ1-2; 9 positions agree with TRBD1. The CDR3 length is 15 residues. The V gene's germline CDR1 is MNHEY and CDR2 SMNVEV (reference sequence). With V trimmed by 5 bases and J by 7 bases, 11 bases remained unmatched. The CDR3 DNA is TGTGCCAGCAGTGGCCAAGATGGGACAGGGTTTGGCTACACCTTC. Translating it yields CASSGQDGTGFGYTF.

There are a few counts of this clonotype. The rearrangement joins TRBV3-1 to TRBJ2-2; D may correspond to TRBD1 or TRBD2 (6 bases each). The V end lost 1 base, the J end lost 4 bases, and 19 bases lay between the germline ends. CDR1 and CDR2 (germline): LGHDT, YNNKEL (reference sequence). The CDR3 extends over 18 amino acids. The CDR3 bases are TGTGCCAGCAGCCAAGGTCTATTCGGGGGCGCGGGCACCGGGGAGCTGTTTTTT. It codes for CASSQGLFGGAGTGELFF.

The rearrangement uses TRBV5-1 and TRBJ2-7; 8 bases agree with TRBD2. This CDR3 contains 16 residues. Germline loops: CDR1 SGHRS, CDR2 YFSETQ. Trimming took 0 bases from V and 3 from J; bases not matched to a gene: 8. The CDR3 sequence is CASSLAPGLDVYEQYF. CDR3 coding DNA: TGCGCCAGCAGCTTGGCGCCGGGACTAGACGTCTACGAGCAGTACTTC.

A few counts support this clonotype. This rearrangement joins TRBV4-1 to TRBJ2-7, with TRBD1 identical over 12 bases. Germline-derived CDR1 and CDR2 are MGHRA and YSYEKL. This CDR3 contains 15 residues. The junction had 6 bases not matched to a gene; V was cut back by 4 bases and J by 5 bases. The CDR3 DNA follows: TGCGCCAGCAGCCCCGGGACAGGGGGCTTGGACGAGCAGTACTTC. Protein sequence: CASSPGTGGLDEQYF.

Ten or more counts support this clonotype. This sequence joins TRBV10-3 and TRBJ2-5; D is undetermined. The J call could be wrong; TRBJ2-1 is a better fit for the DNA end. This CDR3 region has 11 residues. Germline V CDR1 and CDR2: ENHRY, SYGVKD. CDR3 sequence: CAISELNEQFF. The CDR3 nucleotides are TGTGCCATCAGTGAGTTGAATGAGCAGTTCTTC.

V gene TRBV9 combines with J gene TRBJ2-7; possibly TRBD2 for D (6 bases). Deletions cut 0 bases from V and 5 bases from J, with 9 bases between. Germline CDR1 is SGDLS and CDR2 is YYNGEE. The length of the CDR3 is 13 residues. The CDR3 DNA is TGTGCCAGCAGCGTAGACGGGAGCGACGAGCAGTACTTC. It yields the protein CASSVDGSDEQYF.

The chain uses TRBV3-1 and TRBJ2-4; D gene uncertain. V lost 3 bases and J lost 4, with 13 bases in between. The CDR3 totals 15 residues. The germline V gene encodes CDR1 LGHDT and CDR2 YNNKEL (reference sequence). CDR3 in amino acids: CASSQPLGQKNIQYF. The CDR3 DNA sequence: TGTGCCAGCAGCCAGCCATTAGGGCAGAAAAACATTCAGTACTTC.

The chain has TRBV29-1 and TRBJ2-7; 9 bases fit TRBD1. The J segment lost 3 bases and the V segment lost 7 bases, leaving 4 bases of the junction unmatched. Germline V gene sequence: CDR1 SQVTM, CDR2 ANQGSEA. The CDR3 runs 12 residues. CDR3 in DNA: TGCAGCGCGATGGGACAGGGCTACGAGCAGTACTTC. It codes for CSAMGQGYEQYF.